This T cell receptor beta chain was sequenced for a study of PD-1 blockade in classical Hodgkin lymphoma. CDR3 size: 13 residues. V was clipped by 4 bases and J by 5 bases, with 12 bases between them. Germline assignment: CDR1 PRHDT and CDR2 FYEKMQ (reference sequence). Exposure to brentuximab vedotin varied, and each patient had relapsed following autologous stem cell transplantation. Repertoires were generated with immunoSEQ multiplex PCR, while TCRdb's copy carries only in-frame clones and drops some. The table lists 90,000 to 100,000 clones, roughly 81% of them singletons. The clonotype originates from a human donor with classical Hodgkin lymphoma. The starting material was peripheral blood mononuclear cells (PBMCs), obtained before the second cycle of nivolumab. This chain joins TRBV13 and TRBJ2-7; tentatively, D is TRBD2 (6 bases). The CDR3 DNA is TGTGCCAGCAGCTCGACTAGGGGCCACGAGCAGTACTTC. This codes for CASSSTRGHEQYF.